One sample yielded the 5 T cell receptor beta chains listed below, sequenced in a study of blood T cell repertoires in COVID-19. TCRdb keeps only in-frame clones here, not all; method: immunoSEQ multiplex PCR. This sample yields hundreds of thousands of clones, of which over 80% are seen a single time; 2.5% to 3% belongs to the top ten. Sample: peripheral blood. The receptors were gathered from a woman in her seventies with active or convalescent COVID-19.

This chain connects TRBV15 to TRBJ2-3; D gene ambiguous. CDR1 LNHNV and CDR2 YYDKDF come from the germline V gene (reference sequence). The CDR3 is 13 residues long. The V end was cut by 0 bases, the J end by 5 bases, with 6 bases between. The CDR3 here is CATSRDSRDTQYF. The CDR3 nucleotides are TGTGCCACCAGCAGAGATTCGCGAGATACGCAGTATTTT.

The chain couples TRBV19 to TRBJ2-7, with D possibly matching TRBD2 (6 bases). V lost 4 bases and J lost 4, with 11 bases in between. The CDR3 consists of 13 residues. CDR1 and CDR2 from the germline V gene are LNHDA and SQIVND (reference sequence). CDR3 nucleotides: TGTGCCAGTAGTAAGGGAGGAATATACGAGCAGTACTTC. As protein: CASSKGGIYEQYF. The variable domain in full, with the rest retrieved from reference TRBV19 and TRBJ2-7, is DGGITQSPKYLFRKEGQNVTLSCEQNLNHDAMYWYRQDPGQGLRLIYYSQIVNDFQKGDIAEGYSVSREKKESFPLTVTSAQKNPTAFYLCASSKGGIYEQYFGPGTRLTVT.

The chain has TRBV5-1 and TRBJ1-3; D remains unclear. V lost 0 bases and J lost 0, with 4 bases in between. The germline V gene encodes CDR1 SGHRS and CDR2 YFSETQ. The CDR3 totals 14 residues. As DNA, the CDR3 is TGCGCCAGCAGCTTGGGGCTCTCTGGAAACACCATATATTTT. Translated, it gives CASSLGLSGNTIYF.

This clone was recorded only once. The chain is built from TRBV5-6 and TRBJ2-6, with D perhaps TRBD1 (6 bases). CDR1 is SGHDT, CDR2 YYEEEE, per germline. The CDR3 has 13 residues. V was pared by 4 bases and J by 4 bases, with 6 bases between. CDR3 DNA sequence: TGTGCCAGCAGCCAGGGGGGGGCCAACGTCCTGACTTTC. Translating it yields CASSQGGANVLTF.

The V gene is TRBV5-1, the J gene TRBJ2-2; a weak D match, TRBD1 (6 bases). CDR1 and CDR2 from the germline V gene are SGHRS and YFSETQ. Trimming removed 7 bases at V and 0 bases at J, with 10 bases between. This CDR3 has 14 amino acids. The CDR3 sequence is CASGGGPNTGELFF. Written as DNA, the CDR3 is TGCGCCAGCGGGGGCGGGCCGAACACCGGGGAGCTGTTTTTT.